This T cell receptor (beta chain) was recovered during a study of shared clonotypes between healthy human individuals. Study-wide results and limits: The four-donor shared clonotypes exceeded non-shared clonotypes in generation probability, with non-shared ones scoring lower.

Turning to this clone: Antigen unknown.

Germline CDR1 and CDR2: MGHRA and YSYEKL. The CDR3 totals 16 residues. V lost 6 bases to trimming and J lost 7 bases; unmatched junction nucleotides: 13. On sorted subsets, replicate PCRs used 200 to 250 ng DNA, or 25,000 to 35,000 T cell genomes. Using immunoSEQ multiplex PCR, the repertoire was profiled, and TCRdb retains in-frame clones only, with some absent. The sample gives under 1 million clones, nearly 95% of which show up once; 20% to 30% is in the top ten. Naive CD8 cells lacked CD45RO, underwent positive selection for CCR7 and left out terminally differentiated effector memory CD45RA+ cells. Donation came from healthy HIV-negative adults that had no recent acute infections or vaccinations.

The sequenced sample was naive CD8+ T cells sorted from blood. This chain joins TRBV4-1 and TRBJ1-5; 9 bases match TRBD1. The receptor's source is a young man in good health. Here the CDR3 DNA reads TGCGCCAGCAGAGTACGGACCGGGACAGGGAAACAGCCCCAGCATTTT. Translating it yields CASRVRTGTGKQPQHF.